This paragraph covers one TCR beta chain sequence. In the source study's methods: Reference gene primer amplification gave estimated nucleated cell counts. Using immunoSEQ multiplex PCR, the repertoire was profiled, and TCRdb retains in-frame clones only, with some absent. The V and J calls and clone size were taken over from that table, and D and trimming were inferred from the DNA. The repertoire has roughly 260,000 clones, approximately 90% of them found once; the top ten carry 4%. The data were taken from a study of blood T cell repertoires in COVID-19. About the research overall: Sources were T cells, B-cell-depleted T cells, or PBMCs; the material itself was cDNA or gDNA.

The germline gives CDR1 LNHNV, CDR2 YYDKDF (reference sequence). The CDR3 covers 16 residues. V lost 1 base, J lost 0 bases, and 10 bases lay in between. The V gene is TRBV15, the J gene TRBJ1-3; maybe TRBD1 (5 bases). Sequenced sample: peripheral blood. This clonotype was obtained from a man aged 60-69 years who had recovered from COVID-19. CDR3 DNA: TGTGCCACCAGCAGAGGGAGGGACTCCTCTGGAAACACCATATATTTT. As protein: CATSRGRDSSGNTIYF.